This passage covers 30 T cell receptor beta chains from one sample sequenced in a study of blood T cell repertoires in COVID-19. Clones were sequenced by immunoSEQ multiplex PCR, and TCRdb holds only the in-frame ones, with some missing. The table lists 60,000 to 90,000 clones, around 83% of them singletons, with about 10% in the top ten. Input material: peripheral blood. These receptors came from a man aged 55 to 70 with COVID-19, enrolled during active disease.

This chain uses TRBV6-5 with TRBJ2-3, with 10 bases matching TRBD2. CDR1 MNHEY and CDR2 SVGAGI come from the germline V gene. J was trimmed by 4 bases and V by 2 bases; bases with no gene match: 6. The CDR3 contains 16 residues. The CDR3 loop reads CASSYLAGEIPDTQYF. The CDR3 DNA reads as TGTGCCAGCAGTTACCTAGCGGGGGAGATACCAGATACGCAGTATTTT.

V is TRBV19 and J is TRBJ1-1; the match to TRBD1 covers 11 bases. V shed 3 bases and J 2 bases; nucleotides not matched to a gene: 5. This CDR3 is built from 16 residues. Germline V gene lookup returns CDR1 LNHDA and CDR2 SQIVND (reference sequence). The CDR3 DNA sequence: TGTGCCAGTAGTATCGGACAGGGGGCGAGAAACACTGAAGCTTTCTTT. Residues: CASSIGQGARNTEAFF.

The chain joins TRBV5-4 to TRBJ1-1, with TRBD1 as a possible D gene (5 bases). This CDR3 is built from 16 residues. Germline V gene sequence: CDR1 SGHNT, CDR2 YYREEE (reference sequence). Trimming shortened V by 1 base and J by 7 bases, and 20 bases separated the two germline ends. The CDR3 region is CASSLMGGSYPFEAFF. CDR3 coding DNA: TGTGCCAGCAGCTTGATGGGGGGTTCGTACCCCTTTGAAGCTTTCTTT.

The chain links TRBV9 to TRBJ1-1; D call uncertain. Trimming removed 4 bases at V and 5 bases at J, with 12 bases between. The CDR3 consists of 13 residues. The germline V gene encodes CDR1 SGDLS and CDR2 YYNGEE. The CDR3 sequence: CASSSPPRTEAFF. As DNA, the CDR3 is TGTGCCAGCAGCTCTCCCCCCCGTACTGAAGCTTTCTTT.

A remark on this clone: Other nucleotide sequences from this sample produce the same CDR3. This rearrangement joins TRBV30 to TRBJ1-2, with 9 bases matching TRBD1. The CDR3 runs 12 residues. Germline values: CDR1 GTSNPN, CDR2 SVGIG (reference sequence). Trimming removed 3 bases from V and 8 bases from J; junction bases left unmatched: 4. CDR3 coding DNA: TGTGCCTGGAGGGGACAGGGCGGCGGCTACACCTTC. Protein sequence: CAWRGQGGGYTF.

The CDR3 nucleotides are TGTGCCACCCTCAGGACTAGCGGGGGGTTTAACCAAGAGACCCAGTACTTC. Translating gives CATLRTSGGFNQETQYF. The chain combines TRBV15 with TRBJ2-5, with TRBD2 matching over 14 bases. V dropped 8 bases and J dropped 0; count of bases not matched to a gene: 8. The CDR3 totals 17 residues. Germline V gene data show CDR1 as LNHNV and CDR2 as YYDKDF (reference sequence).

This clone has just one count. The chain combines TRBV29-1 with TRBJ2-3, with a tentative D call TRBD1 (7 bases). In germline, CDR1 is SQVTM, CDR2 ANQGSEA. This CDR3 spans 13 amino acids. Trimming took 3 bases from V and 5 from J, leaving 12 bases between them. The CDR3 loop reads CSVDGQGGDTQYF. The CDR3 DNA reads TGCAGCGTTGACGGCCAGGGGGGAGATACGCAGTATTTT.

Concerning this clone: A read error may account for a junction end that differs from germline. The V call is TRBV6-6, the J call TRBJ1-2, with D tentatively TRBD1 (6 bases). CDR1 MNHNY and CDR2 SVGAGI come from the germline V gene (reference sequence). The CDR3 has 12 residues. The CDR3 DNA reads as TGTGCCAGCAGCCAGACACAATGGGGGCAAGCCTTC. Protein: CASSQTQWGQAF.

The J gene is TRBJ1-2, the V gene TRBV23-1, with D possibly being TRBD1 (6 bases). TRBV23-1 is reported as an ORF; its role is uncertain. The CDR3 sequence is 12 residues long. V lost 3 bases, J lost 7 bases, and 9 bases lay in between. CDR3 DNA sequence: TGCGCCAGCAGTCAGGGGGCCGCTGGCTACACCTTC. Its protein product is CASSQGAAGYTF.

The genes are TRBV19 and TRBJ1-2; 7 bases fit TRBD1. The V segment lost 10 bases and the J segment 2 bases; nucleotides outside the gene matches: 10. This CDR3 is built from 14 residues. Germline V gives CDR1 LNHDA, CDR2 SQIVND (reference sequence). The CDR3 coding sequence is TGTGCCACCTCGACCGGGACAGCAAACTATGGCTACACCTTC. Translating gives CATSTGTANYGYTF.

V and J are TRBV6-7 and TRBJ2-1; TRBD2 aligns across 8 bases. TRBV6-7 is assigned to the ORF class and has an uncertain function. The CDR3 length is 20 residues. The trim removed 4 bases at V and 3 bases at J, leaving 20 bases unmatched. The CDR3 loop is CASSSTFTLASGSYYNEQFF. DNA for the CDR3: TGTGCCAGCAGTTCTACTTTTACTTTGGCTAGCGGGTCCTACTACAATGAGCAGTTCTTC.

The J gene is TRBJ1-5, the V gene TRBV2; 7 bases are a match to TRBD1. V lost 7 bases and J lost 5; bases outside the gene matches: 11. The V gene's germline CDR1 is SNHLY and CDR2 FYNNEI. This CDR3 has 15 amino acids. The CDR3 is CASKARQGGDQPQHF. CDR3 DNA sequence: TGTGCCAGCAAGGCAAGACAGGGAGGTGATCAGCCCCAGCATTTT.

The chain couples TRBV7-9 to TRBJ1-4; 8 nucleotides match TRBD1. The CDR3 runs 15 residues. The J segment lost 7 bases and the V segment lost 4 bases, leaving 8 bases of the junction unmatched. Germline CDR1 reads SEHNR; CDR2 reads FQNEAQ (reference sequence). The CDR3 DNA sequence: TGTGCCAGCAGCTCGGGGCAGGGGGCGAGTGAAAAACTGTTTTTT. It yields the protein CASSSGQGASEKLFF. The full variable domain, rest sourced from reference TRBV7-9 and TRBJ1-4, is DTGVSQNPRHKITKRGQNVTFRCDPISEHNRLYWYRQTLGQGPEFLTYFQNEAQLEKSRLLSDRFSAERPKGSFSTLEIQRTEQGDSAMYLCASSSGQGASEKLFFGSGTQLSVL.

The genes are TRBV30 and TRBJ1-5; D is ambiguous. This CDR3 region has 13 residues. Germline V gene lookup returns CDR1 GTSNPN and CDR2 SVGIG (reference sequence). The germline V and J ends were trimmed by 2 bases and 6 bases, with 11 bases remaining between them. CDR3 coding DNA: TGTGCCTGGAGTTTGGACTGGGGTCAGCCCCAGCATTTT. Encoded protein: CAWSLDWGQPQHF.

CDR3 nucleotides: TGCGCCAGCAGCTTGGAAGGGGCTGCCAATCCCTACGAGCAGTACTTC. Its protein is CASSLEGAANPYEQYF. J is TRBJ2-7 and V is TRBV5-1, with D perhaps TRBD1 (5 bases). Germline V lookup: CDR1 SGHRS, CDR2 YFSETQ. V shed 0 bases and J shed 2 bases, with 15 bases lying between them. The CDR3 runs to 16 residues.

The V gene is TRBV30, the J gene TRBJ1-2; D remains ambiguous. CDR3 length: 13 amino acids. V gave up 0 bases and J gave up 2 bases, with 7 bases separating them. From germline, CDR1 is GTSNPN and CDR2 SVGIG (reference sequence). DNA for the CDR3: TGTGCCTGGAGTGTAGACACCAACTATGGCTACACCTTC. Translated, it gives CAWSVDTNYGYTF.

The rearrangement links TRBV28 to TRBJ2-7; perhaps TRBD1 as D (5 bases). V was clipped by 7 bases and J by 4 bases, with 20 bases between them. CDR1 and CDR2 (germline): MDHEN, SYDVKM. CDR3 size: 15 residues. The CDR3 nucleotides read TGTGCCAGCACTCCCCCGGACACTCTGGGTTACGAGCAGTACTTC. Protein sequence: CASTPPDTLGYEQYF.

As DNA, the CDR3 is TGTGCCAGTAGAAGGACAGCGGTGCCGACAACTAATGAAAAACTGTTTTTT. Translated: CASRRTAVPTTNEKLFF. The chain uses TRBV19 and TRBJ1-4; D perhaps matches TRBD1 (6 bases). CDR1 is LNHDA and CDR2 is SQIVND in the germline V gene (reference sequence). V gave up 6 bases and J gave up 0 bases, with 17 bases separating them. The CDR3 consists of 17 residues.

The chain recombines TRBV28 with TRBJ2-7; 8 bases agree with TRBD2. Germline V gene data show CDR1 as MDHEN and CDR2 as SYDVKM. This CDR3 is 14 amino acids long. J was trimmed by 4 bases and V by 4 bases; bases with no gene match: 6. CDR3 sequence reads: CASSSGTSRYEQYF. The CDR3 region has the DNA TGTGCCAGCAGTTCCGGGACTAGTAGGTACGAGCAGTACTTC.

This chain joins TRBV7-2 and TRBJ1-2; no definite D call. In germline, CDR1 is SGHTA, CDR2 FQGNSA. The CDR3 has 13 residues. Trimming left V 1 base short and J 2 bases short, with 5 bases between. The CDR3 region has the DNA TGTGCCAGCAGCTTAGAGAGGAACTATGGCTACACCTTC. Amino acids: CASSLERNYGYTF.

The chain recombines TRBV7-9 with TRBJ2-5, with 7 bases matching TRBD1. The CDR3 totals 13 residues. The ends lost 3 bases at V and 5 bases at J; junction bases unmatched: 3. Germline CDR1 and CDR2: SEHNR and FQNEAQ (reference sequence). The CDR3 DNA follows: TGTGCCAGCAGCTTGACAGGGCTGGAGACCCAGTACTTC. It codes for CASSLTGLETQYF.

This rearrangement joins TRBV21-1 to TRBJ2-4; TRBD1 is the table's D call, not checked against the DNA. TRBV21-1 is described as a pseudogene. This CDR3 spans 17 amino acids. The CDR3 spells CASHHLTGTLAKNIQYF. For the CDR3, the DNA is TGTGCCAGCCACCACCTAACAGGGACCCTAGCCAAAAACATTCAGTACTTC.

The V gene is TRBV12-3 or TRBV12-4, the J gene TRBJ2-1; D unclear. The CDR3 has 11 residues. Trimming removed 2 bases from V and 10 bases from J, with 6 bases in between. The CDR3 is CASSLLDEQFF. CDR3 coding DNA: TGTGCCAGCAGTTTACTAGACGAGCAGTTCTTC.

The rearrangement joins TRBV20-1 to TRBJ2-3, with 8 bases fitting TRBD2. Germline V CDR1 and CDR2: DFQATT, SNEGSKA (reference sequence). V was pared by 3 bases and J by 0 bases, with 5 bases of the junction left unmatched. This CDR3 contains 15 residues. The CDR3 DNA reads TGCAGTGCTAGTTCACGGGAGGGAAGCACAGATACGCAGTATTTT. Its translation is CSASSREGSTDTQYF.

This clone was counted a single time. CDR3 nucleotides: TGTGCCAGCAGTTCGGGAGTAAGAGAAGCTTTCTTT. Its protein product is CASSSGVREAFF. This chain connects TRBV12-3 or TRBV12-4 to TRBJ1-1; D uncertain. CDR3 length: 12 amino acids. The V end was cut by 4 bases, the J end by 8 bases, with 11 bases between.

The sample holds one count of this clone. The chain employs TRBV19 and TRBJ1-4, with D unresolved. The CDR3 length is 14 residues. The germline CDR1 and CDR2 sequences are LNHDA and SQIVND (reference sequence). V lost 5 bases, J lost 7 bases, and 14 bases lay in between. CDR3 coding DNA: TGTGCCAGTAGTCCCCGGTCGCCTATTGAAAAACTGTTTTTT. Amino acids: CASSPRSPIEKLFF.

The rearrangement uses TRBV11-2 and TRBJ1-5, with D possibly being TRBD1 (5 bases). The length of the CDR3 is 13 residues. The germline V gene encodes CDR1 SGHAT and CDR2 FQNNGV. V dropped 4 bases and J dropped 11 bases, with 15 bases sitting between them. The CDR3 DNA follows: TGTGCCAGCAGCTACGGACGGTCGGGGGCCCAGCATTTT. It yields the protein CASSYGRSGAQHF.

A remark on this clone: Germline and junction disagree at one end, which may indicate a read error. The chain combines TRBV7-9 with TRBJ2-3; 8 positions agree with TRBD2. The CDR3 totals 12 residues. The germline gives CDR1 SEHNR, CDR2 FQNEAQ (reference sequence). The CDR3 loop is CASSLSGGTSDF. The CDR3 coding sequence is TGTGCCAGCAGCTTATCGGGGGGGACCAGTGATTTT.

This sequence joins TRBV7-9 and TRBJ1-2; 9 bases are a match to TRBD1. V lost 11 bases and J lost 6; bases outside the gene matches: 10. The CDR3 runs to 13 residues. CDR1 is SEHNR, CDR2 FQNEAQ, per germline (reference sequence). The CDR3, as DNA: TGTGCCGGGGGGACAGGGATACGGAATGGCTACACCTTC. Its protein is CAGGTGIRNGYTF.

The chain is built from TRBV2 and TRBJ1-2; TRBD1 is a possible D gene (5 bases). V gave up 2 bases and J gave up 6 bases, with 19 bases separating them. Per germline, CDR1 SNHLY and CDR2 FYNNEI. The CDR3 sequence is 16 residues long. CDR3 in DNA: TGTGCCAGCAGTGAACAGGGCGGGATAGTAATAAATGGCTACACCTTC. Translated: CASSEQGGIVINGYTF.